This entry concerns a single T cell receptor (beta chain). Its antigen remains unidentified. This sample stems from a study of T cells in Graves' hyperthyroidism and ophthalmopathy. Researchers took RNA transcripts and amplified the TCR beta CDR3 regions from them. Primed by the HTBI set, a first-round RT-PCR was run on the TCR CDR3. TCRdb independently ran MiXCR on the multiplex PCR reads; one entry per CDR3 protein. Here the sample spans more than 300,000 distinct CDR3 sequences, 13% being singletons. Study-wide points: Ophthalmopathy onset followed model prediction by a median approximately 5.9 months. Ophthalmopathy was separated from stable hyperthyroidism by a 13 V-J model.

The V gene's germline CDR1 is MDHEN and CDR2 SYDVKM. The CDR3 is made up of 16 amino acids. V was trimmed by 6 bases and J by 1 base, leaving 18 bases between them. Lactation, pregnancy, other autoimmune disease or uncontrolled infection excluded patients. The study based diagnoses on clinical symptoms, serum thyroxine and TRAb, thyroid ultrasound and orbital computed tomography. The specimen was blood. The chain has TRBV28 and TRBJ1-1, with D possibly TRBD1 on 5 matching bases. The receptor was isolated from a woman between 18 and 30 years old with Graves' hyperthyroidism. The DNA for the CDR3 is TGTGCCAGCAGGGCCGGGTGGGGACGGACGAACACTGAAGCTTTCTTT. It is translated as CASRAGWGRTNTEAFF. Based on the CDR3 plus reference TRBV28 and TRBJ1-1, the full variable domain is DVKVTQSSRYLVKRTGEKVFLECVQDMDHENMFWYRQDPGLGLRLIYFSYDVKMKEKGDIPEGYSVSREKKERFSLILESASTNQTSMYLCASRAGWGRTNTEAFFGQGTRLTVV.